Here is one T cell receptor (beta chain) with its context. The target antigen is unknown. This specimen comes from a study of coeliac disease. Across the whole study: Without high-resolution HLA typing, biased TRBV7-2 usage was examined as a proof of principle.

Study findings and constraints: The authors judged this method unsuitable for unbiased gliadin-specific T cell detection. In active celiac disease, intraepithelial and lamina propria TRB and TRG repertoires were less clonal than controls. Few TRB amino acid sequences were shared between samples; most were unique.

Between the trimmed V and J ends, which lost 1 base and 4 bases, there was a span of 10 bases. Germline CDR1 is SEHNR and CDR2 is FQNEAQ (reference sequence). The length of the CDR3 is 15 residues. Assay used: immunoSEQ multiplex PCR; TCRdb lists only in-frame clones, some missing. In the table there are 3,700 or so clones, about three fifths of which are singletons. This receptor was obtained from a woman aged 18-30 years with active celiac disease. The sequenced material came from intraepithelial lymphocytes from the gut. This sequence joins TRBV7-9 and TRBJ1-4, with no clear D. The CDR3, as DNA: TGTGCCAGCAGCTTAGGAAACAGCTTTAATGAAAAACTGTTTTTT. Residues: CASSLGNSFNEKLFF.